Listed below are T cell receptor beta chains from one sample, sequenced in a study of human T cells and chemical hapten exposure. TCRdb re-called the RACE reads through MiXCR, storing one row per CDR3 protein. The profile shows about 120,000 distinct CDR3 sequences, 9% to 14% of them singletons. The source material was whole blood, sampled in connection with sensitization to the hapten diphenylcyclopropenone (DPC). The receptors were sampled from a woman aged 50 to 65 with alopecia areata. Some clones in this sample may be carry-over from other donors' samples. Each CDR3 is given with its conserved first and last residue. A D gene is named only where the DNA matches it firmly. The size entry is marked missing in some rows and otherwise reads once, few, many or a size class.

TRBJ1-2,-,TRBV4-1,many,TGCGCCAGCAGCCAAGATATGCAGGACTATGGCTACACCTTC,CASSQDMQDYGYTF
TRBJ2-5,-,TRBV29-1,many,TGCAGCGTTGCCTCCGGGGTTCAAGAGACCCAGTACTTC,CSVASGVQETQYF
TRBJ1-5,-,TRBV5-4,few,TGTGCCAGCAGCTCTTGGGGGAACGGCCAGCCCCAGCATTTT,CASSSWGNGQPQHF
TRBJ1-1,-,TRBV24-1,once,TGTGCCACCAGTGAACAGGGATACACTGAAGCTTTCTTT,CATSEQGYTEAFF
TRBJ2-7,TRBD2,TRBV20-1,-,TGCAGTGCTAGAGGGCGGACTAGCGGGAGCTCCTACGAGCAGTACTTC,CSARGRTSGSSYEQYF
TRBJ1-5,-,TRBV4-3,many,TGCGCCAGCAGCCCTCTTTTGAGGGGCAATCAGCCCCAGCATTTT,CASSPLLRGNQPQHF
TRBJ1-1,-,TRBV18,-,TGTGCCAGCTCACGCAGTAACGGACAGTTGAACACTGAAGCTTTCTTT,CASSRSNGQLNTEAFF
TRBJ2-3,-,TRBV9,-,TGTGCCAGCAGCGCGATTCTAAGCACAGATACGCAGTATTTT,CASSAILSTDTQYF
TRBJ1-3,TRBD1,TRBV18,few,TGTGCCAGCTCACCGTCCGGGACAGAAGGCTCTGGAAACACCATATATTTT,CASSPSGTEGSGNTIYF
TRBJ1-2,TRBD1,TRBV28,few,TGTGCCAGCAGTCCCCGACAGGGAGGAAATGGCTACACCTTC,CASSPRQGGNGYTF
TRBJ1-2,-,TRBV3-1,-,TGTGCCAGCAGCCAAGGATCAAGCTATGGCTACACCTTC,CASSQGSSYGYTF
TRBJ2-3,TRBD2,TRBV10-3,few,TGTGCCATCAACTCGGAGCGGGAGGGTTCCGATACGCAGTATTTT,CAINSEREGSDTQYF
TRBJ1-2,-,TRBV29-1,many,TGCAGCGTTGAAGACCGGGGGGCCGGCTATGGCTACACCTTC,CSVEDRGAGYGYTF
TRBJ2-7,-,TRBV5-1,few,TGCGCCAGCAGCTTGGGGCAGGGTGAAGTCGACGAGCAGTACTTC,CASSLGQGEVDEQYF
TRBJ2-3,TRBD2,TRBV20-1,few,TGCAGTGCACCGCTTCTAGCGGGGGGGCCTACAGATACGCAGTATTTT,CSAPLLAGGPTDTQYF
TRBJ2-3,TRBD2,TRBV7-2,-,TGTGCCAGCAGCTTACGGGAGGAAGATACGCAGTATTTT,CASSLREEDTQYF
TRBJ2-1,-,TRBV10-3,-,TGTGCCATCAGTGAGTCCCAACAGCACAATGAGCAGTTCTTC,CAISESQQHNEQFF
TRBJ2-3,-,TRBV27,few,TGTGCCAGCAGCCCCAGTTGGAGGGTGACAACAGATACGCAGTATTTT,CASSPSWRVTTDTQYF
TRBJ1-2,-,TRBV11-2,-,TGTGCCAGCAGCCAGACCGGGGCAGGGCTCGGCTATGGCTACACCTTC,CASSQTGAGLGYGYTF
TRBJ1-5,-,TRBV10-3,-,TGTGCCATCAGTGATCAAAATCAGCCCCAGCATTTT,CAISDQNQPQHF
TRBJ1-1,-,TRBV28,-,TGTGCCAGCGAAGGGGTGAACACTGAAGCTTTCTTT,CASEGVNTEAFF
TRBJ1-3,-,TRBV4-3,many,TGCGCCAGCAGCCAAGGGTATGGGGGAGTAGGAAACACCATATATTTT,CASSQGYGGVGNTIYF
TRBJ1-2,-,TRBV7-9,few,TGTGCCAGCAGCTCCACCCAAGAGGTAAAGGGTGGCTACACCTTC,CASSSTQEVKGGYTF
TRBJ1-2,-,TRBV6-6,few,TGTGCCAGCAGTTACTCTTCACAGGGAGGGAACTATGGCTACACCTTC,CASSYSSQGGNYGYTF
TRBJ2-5,TRBD2,TRBV10-3,few,TGTGCCATCAGTGAGTCGGGACTAGCGGGTAGAGACCAAGAGACCCAGTACTTC,CAISESGLAGRDQETQYF
TRBJ2-5,TRBD2,TRBV5-6,many,TGTGCCAGCAGCTTGGTTTTAGCGGGGCAAGAGACCCAGTACTTC,CASSLVLAGQETQYF